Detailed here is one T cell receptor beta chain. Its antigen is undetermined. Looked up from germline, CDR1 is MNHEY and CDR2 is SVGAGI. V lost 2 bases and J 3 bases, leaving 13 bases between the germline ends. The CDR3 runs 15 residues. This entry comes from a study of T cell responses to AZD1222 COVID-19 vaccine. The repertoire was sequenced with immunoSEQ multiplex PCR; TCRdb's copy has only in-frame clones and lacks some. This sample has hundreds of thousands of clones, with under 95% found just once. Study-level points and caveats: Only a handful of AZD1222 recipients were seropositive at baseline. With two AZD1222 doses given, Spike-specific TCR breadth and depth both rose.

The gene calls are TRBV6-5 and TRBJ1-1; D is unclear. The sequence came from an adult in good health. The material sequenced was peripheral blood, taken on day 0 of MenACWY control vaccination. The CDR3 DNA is TGTGCCAGCAGTTACCCGACGGAGTATGACACTGAAGCTTTCTTT. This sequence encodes CASSYPTEYDTEAFF.